These 28 T cell receptor beta chains originate from one sample sequenced in a study of CD8 T cells in ankylosing spondylitis. TCRdb re-called the 5' RACE reads through MiXCR, storing one row per CDR3 protein. This table has more than 110,000 distinct CDR3 sequences, 7% to 10% appearing once. Sequencing input: synovial fluid, either unsorted or a sorted T cell fraction (not recorded which). These receptors were obtained from a male donor with ankylosing spondylitis.

This sequence joins TRBV6-1 and TRBJ1-2, with D perhaps matching TRBD1 (5 bases). The V gene's germline CDR1 is MNHNS and CDR2 SASEGT. Trimming took 2 bases from V and 4 from J, leaving 11 bases between them. The CDR3 covers 14 residues. The CDR3 is CASSEIGAAYGYTF. CDR3 nucleotide sequence: TGTGCCAGCAGTGAAATAGGGGCAGCCTATGGCTACACCTTC.

This clonotype was detected ten times or more. The chain joins TRBV7-2 to TRBJ2-5; D not resolved. There are 14 residues in the CDR3. V lost 6 bases and J lost 0, with 11 bases in between. Germline CDR1 and CDR2: SGHTA and FQGNSA. CDR3 bases: TGTGCCAGCAGACTGGCCCCCAACCAAGAGACCCAGTACTTC. Translated, it gives CASRLAPNQETQYF.

The table lists this clonotype with many counts. The J gene is TRBJ2-3, the V gene TRBV10-3, with D tentatively TRBD1 or TRBD2 (5 bases each). Trimming took off 6 bases at V and 2 bases at J, with 12 bases between the two ends. CDR1 is ENHRY, CDR2 SYGVKD, per germline. This CDR3 contains 14 residues. Written as DNA, the CDR3 is TGTGCCATCAGCGTCGGGACCTACACAGATACGCAGTATTTT. This translates into CAISVGTYTDTQYF.

The chain employs TRBV7-2 and TRBJ2-7; D not certain. The CDR3 is 15 amino acids. Per germline, CDR1 SGHTA and CDR2 FQGNSA. Trimming took 7 bases from V and 0 from J, leaving 16 bases between them. The chain's CDR3 is CASTYRLRSSYEQYF. CDR3 coding DNA: TGTGCCAGCACCTATCGACTCAGAAGCTCCTACGAGCAGTACTTC.

About this clonotype: A read error may be the cause here, since a much bigger clone is one base away. CDR3 residues: CARRRDAVTDTQYF. CDR3 sequence (DNA): TGTGCCAGACGCCGGGATGCGGTAACAGATACGCAGTATTTT. The rearrangement links TRBV5-5 to TRBJ2-3, with D possibly TRBD2 on 5 matching bases. The CDR3 has 14 residues. Trimming took off 8 bases at V and 3 bases at J, with 16 bases between the two ends. Germline CDR1 SGHKS, CDR2 YYEKEE (reference sequence).

This clonotype occurred a few times. The J gene is TRBJ1-2, the V gene TRBV6-1; 9 bases match TRBD1. J gave up 2 bases and V 5 bases, and 6 bases lay outside the gene matches. The CDR3 length is 15 residues. CDR1 is MNHNS, CDR2 SASEGT, per germline. The DNA for the CDR3 is TGTGCCAGCAGTACCCGGGACAGGGAGAACTATGGCTACACCTTC. Translated, it gives CASSTRDRENYGYTF.

CDR3 in DNA: TGTGCCAGCAGTTATCTGATTCAAGGGAACACTGAAGCTTTCTTT. It specifies CASSYLIQGNTEAFF. The V gene is TRBV6-5, the J gene TRBJ1-1, with no clear D. The CDR3 consists of 15 residues. Germline CDR1 MNHEY, CDR2 SVGAGI. V shed 3 bases and J shed 1 base, with 12 bases lying between them.

The chain combines TRBV2 with TRBJ1-2, with 9 nucleotides matching TRBD1. V dropped 9 bases and J dropped 7; count of bases not matched to a gene: 3. CDR1 is SNHLY, CDR2 FYNNEI, per germline. The CDR3 has 11 amino acids. CDR3 bases: TGTGCCAGTGGGACAGGGTTTGGCTACACCTTC. It encodes CASGTGFGYTF. Using reference TRBV2 and TRBJ1-2 for the parts outside the CDR3, the full variable domain is EPEVTQTPSHQVTQMGQEVILRCVPISNHLYFYWYRQILGQKVEFLVSFYNNEISEKSEIFDDQFSVERPDGSNFTLKIRSTKLEDSAMYFCASGTGFGYTFGSGTRLTVV.

A few counts support this clonotype. The gene calls are TRBV6-5 and TRBJ2-1, with a tentative D call TRBD2 (5 bases). The germline gives CDR1 MNHEY, CDR2 SVGAGI. V shed 0 bases and J shed 12 bases, with 15 bases lying between them. The CDR3 is made up of 14 amino acids. The CDR3 protein is CASSYSPVGNRQFF. The CDR3 DNA sequence: TGTGCCAGCAGTTACTCGCCCGTCGGGAATCGGCAGTTCTTC.

A word on this clonotype: A much larger clone differs from this one at a single base, so this may be a read error. The chain couples TRBV20-1 to TRBJ2-3; perhaps D is TRBD1 or TRBD2 (5 bases each). Trimming stripped 3 bases from V and 3 bases from J, with 13 bases between. CDR1 is DFQATT, CDR2 SNEGSKA, per germline (reference sequence). This CDR3 comprises 14 residues. The CDR3 region has the DNA TGCAGTGCTAGCTGGGACCCAGAGACAGATACGCAGTATTTT. It codes for CSASWDPETDTQYF.

This clonotype was seen repeatedly, ten times or more. V is TRBV20-1 and J is TRBJ1-1; D call uncertain. Trimming removed 0 bases at V and 4 bases at J, with 12 bases between. This CDR3 has 14 residues. Per the germline V gene, CDR1 is DFQATT and CDR2 is SNEGSKA (reference sequence). CDR3 sequence (DNA): TGCAGTGCTAGAGATGGGGAGAGGGTCACTGAAGCTTTCTTT. This codes for CSARDGERVTEAFF.

This clonotype has a count of ten or more. This chain uses TRBV7-2 with TRBJ2-7, with TRBD2 as a possible D gene (6 bases). Per the germline V gene, CDR1 is SGHTA and CDR2 is FQGNSA. The CDR3 spans 13 residues. V was shortened by 6 bases and J by 3 bases, with 12 bases between the two germline ends. For the CDR3, the DNA is TGTGCCAGCAGTCGGAATAGCGGCTACGAGCAGTACTTC. Translated: CASSRNSGYEQYF.

The V call is TRBV12-3 or TRBV12-4, the J call TRBJ2-2; TRBD1 matches at 7 bases. J gave up 6 bases and V 6 bases, and 7 bases lay outside the gene matches. CDR3 length equals 14 residues. The DNA of the CDR3 is TGTGCCAGCAGAATAACAGGGGTGGCCGGGGAGCTGTTTTTT. This gives the protein CASRITGVAGELFF.

This clonotype has just a few counts. This chain uses TRBV6-5 with TRBJ1-6, with D unclear. V was shortened by 4 bases and J by 6 bases, with 7 bases between the two germline ends. The length of the CDR3 is 13 residues. Germline V gives CDR1 MNHEY, CDR2 SVGAGI. CDR3 coding DNA: TGTGCCAGCAGTTTTGAGGTTAATTCACCCCTCCACTTT. This codes for CASSFEVNSPLHF.

This clonotype was observed a few times. This sequence joins TRBV9 and TRBJ1-2; TRBD1 matches 7 bases. This CDR3 region has 14 residues. Germline-derived CDR1 and CDR2 are SGDLS and YYNGEE. The V and J ends lost 4 bases and 2 bases, in that order; junction bases with no gene match: 5. The CDR3 loop reads CASSPSTGNYGYTF. CDR3 nucleotides: TGTGCCAGCAGCCCTTCGACAGGGAACTATGGCTACACCTTC.

The chain recombines TRBV28 with TRBJ2-7; D ambiguous. Trimming left V 6 bases short and J 0 bases short, with 18 bases between. The CDR3 sequence is 16 residues long. The V gene's germline CDR1 is MDHEN and CDR2 SYDVKM. For the CDR3, the DNA is TGTGCCAGCAGATACCTTGGAGCCGACCGCTCCTACGAGCAGTACTTC. It yields the protein CASRYLGADRSYEQYF.

The sample holds many counts of this clonotype. This rearrangement joins TRBV9 to TRBJ1-6; a weak D match, TRBD1 (5 bases). The CDR3 extends over 14 amino acids. V dropped 3 bases and J dropped 6 bases, with 10 bases sitting between them. Germline-derived CDR1 and CDR2 are SGDLS and YYNGEE. CDR3 residues: CASSDRGGNSPLHF. CDR3 nucleotides: TGTGCCAGCAGCGATCGGGGGGGTAATTCACCCCTCCACTTT. Drawing the rest from reference TRBV9 and TRBJ1-6, the complete variable domain is DSGVTQTPKHLITATGQRVTLRCSPRSGDLSVYWYQQSLDQGLQFLIQYYNGEERAKGNILERFSAQQFPDLHSELNLSSLELGDSALYFCASSDRGGNSPLHFGNGTRLTVT.

This clonotype was seen ten or more times. The V and J genes are TRBV28 and TRBJ1-2, with 7 bases matching TRBD1. This CDR3 contains 12 residues. Germline values: CDR1 MDHEN, CDR2 SYDVKM. V was pared by 11 bases and J by 8 bases, with 11 bases of the junction left unmatched. The CDR3, as DNA: TGTGCCCTCGGAAGACAGGGTTGGGGCTACACCTTC. Its protein product is CALGRQGWGYTF.

This clonotype was seen ten or more times. The chain links TRBV7-9 to TRBJ1-4; D remains ambiguous. CDR3 length: 15 amino acids. From germline, CDR1 is SEHNR and CDR2 FQNEAQ (reference sequence). Trimming stripped 3 bases from V and 7 bases from J, with 15 bases between. The CDR3 coding sequence is TGTGCCAGCAGCTTGATGGGGAAAGGAGGTGAAAAACTGTTTTTT. The encoded protein is CASSLMGKGGEKLFF.

This clonotype was counted many times. This sequence joins TRBV24-1 and TRBJ2-1; D remains ambiguous. V shed 4 bases and J shed 10 bases, with 13 bases lying between them. CDR3 length equals 13 residues. Looked up from germline, CDR1 is KGHDR and CDR2 is SFDVKD. For the CDR3, the DNA is TGTGCCACCAGTGAGCCCCCTCGAGAAGAGCAGTTCTTC. Translation: CATSEPPREEQFF.

This clonotype was observed many times. V usage is TRBV4-1 and J usage is TRBJ2-1, with D possibly being TRBD2 (6 bases). Trimming removed 2 bases at V and 8 bases at J, with 16 bases between. Germline CDR1 reads MGHRA; CDR2 reads YSYEKL. The CDR3 has 15 residues. The CDR3 bases are TGCGCCAGCAGCCAATTAGCGGAGCAAGGATATGAGCAGTTCTTC. This codes for CASSQLAEQGYEQFF.

The chain is built from TRBV7-2 and TRBJ2-3, with 14 bases aligning to TRBD2. CDR3 length: 16 residues. Germline V gene lookup returns CDR1 SGHTA and CDR2 FQGNSA. Trimming removed 3 bases from V and 6 bases from J; junction bases left unmatched: 5. Here the CDR3 DNA reads TGTGCCAGCAGCTTTCGACTAGCGGGAGGGAAGGATACGCAGTATTTT. Encoded protein: CASSFRLAGGKDTQYF.

This clonotype has ten or more counts. The chain joins TRBV20-1 to TRBJ2-7, with 11 bases aligning to TRBD1. The CDR3 loop spans 13 amino acids. With V trimmed by 6 bases and J by 6 bases, 7 bases remained unmatched. Germline CDR1 reads DFQATT; CDR2 reads SNEGSKA (reference sequence). In nucleotides, the CDR3 is TGCAGTGCCAGGACAGGGGGCTTATCCGAGCAGTACTTC. It codes for CSARTGGLSEQYF.

By sample share, this clonotype is medium-sized. V is TRBV20-1 and J is TRBJ1-6, with D unclear. The V gene lost 5 bases and the J gene lost 7 bases, with 9 bases spanning the gap. The CDR3 loop spans 12 amino acids. Germline V gives CDR1 DFQATT, CDR2 SNEGSKA (reference sequence). The CDR3 protein is CSARTGNSPLHF. Written as DNA, the CDR3 is TGCAGTGCTCGGACTGGCAATTCACCCCTCCACTTT.

Only a few counts were recorded for this clonotype. The chain recombines TRBV29-1 with TRBJ1-4, with 7 bases aligning to TRBD1. CDR1 SQVTM and CDR2 ANQGSEA come from the germline V gene. This CDR3 comprises 13 residues. The J segment lost 5 bases and the V segment lost 7 bases, leaving 7 bases of the junction unmatched. The DNA of the CDR3 is TGCAGCGCGCACAGGGGACGGAATGAAAAACTGTTTTTT. Translated, it gives CSAHRGRNEKLFF. Drawing the rest from reference TRBV29-1 and TRBJ1-4, the complete variable domain is SAVISQKPSRDICQRGTSLTIQCQVDSQVTMMFWYRQQPGQSLTLIATANQGSEATYESGFVIDKFPISRPNLTFSTLTVSNMSPEDSSIYLCSAHRGRNEKLFFGSGTQLSVL.

Worth noting for this clonotype: A single base separates this from a much larger clone, so it may be a read error. J is TRBJ2-1 and V is TRBV7-2; D gene uncertain. CDR1 and CDR2 from the germline V gene are SGHTA and FQGNSA. The CDR3 loop spans 14 amino acids. V lost 4 bases and J 4 bases, leaving 11 bases between the germline ends. The CDR3 region is CTSSSTISYNEQFF. CDR3 DNA: TGTACCAGCAGCTCAACTATCTCTTACAATGAGCAGTTCTTC. The full variable domain, in which reference TRBV7-2 and TRBJ2-1 provide the parts outside the CDR3, is GAGVSQSPSNKVTEKGKDVELRCDPISGHTALYWYRQSLGQGLEFLIYFQGNSAPDKSGLPSDRFSAERTGGSVSTLTIQRTQQEDSAVYLCTSSSTISYNEQFFGPGTRLTVL.

This clonotype was observed many times. The V and J genes are TRBV29-1 and TRBJ2-5, with TRBD1 matching 11 bases. V lost 8 bases to trimming and J lost 2 bases; unmatched junction nucleotides: 7. This CDR3 has 14 residues. Germline V gene lookup returns CDR1 SQVTM and CDR2 ANQGSEA. For the CDR3, the DNA is TGCAGCTTAGGACAGGGGGCCTCTCAAGAGACCCAGTACTTC. Translated, it gives CSLGQGASQETQYF.

Many counts were recorded for this clonotype. V gene TRBV4-1 combines with J gene TRBJ2-4, with 7 positions matching TRBD1. V lost 1 base and J lost 6; bases outside the gene matches: 6. Germline loops: CDR1 MGHRA, CDR2 YSYEKL. This CDR3 has 15 residues. This CDR3 is CASSQVDRESNIQYF. Here the CDR3 DNA reads TGCGCCAGCAGCCAAGTAGACAGGGAGTCAAACATTCAGTACTTC.